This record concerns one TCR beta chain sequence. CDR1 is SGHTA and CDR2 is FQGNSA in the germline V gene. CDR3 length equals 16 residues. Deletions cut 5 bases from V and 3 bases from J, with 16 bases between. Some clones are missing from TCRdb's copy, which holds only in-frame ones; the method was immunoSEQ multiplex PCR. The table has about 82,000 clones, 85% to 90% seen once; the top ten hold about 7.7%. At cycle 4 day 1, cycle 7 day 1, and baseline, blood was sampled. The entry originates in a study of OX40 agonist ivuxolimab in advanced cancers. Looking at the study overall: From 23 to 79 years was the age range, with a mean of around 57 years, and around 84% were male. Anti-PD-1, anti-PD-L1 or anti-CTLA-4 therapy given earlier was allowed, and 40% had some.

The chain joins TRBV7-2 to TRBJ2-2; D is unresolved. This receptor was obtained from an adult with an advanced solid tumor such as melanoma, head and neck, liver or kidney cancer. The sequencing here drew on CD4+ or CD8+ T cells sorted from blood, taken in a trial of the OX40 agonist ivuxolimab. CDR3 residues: CASSPPRRADTGELFF. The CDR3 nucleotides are TGTGCCAGCAGCCCCCCCCGAAGGGCCGACACCGGGGAGCTGTTTTTT. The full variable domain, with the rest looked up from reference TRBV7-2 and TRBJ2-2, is GAGVSQSPSNKVTEKGKDVELRCDPISGHTALYWYRQSLGQGLEFLIYFQGNSAPDKSGLPSDRFSAERTGGSVSTLTIQRTQQEDSAVYLCASSPPRRADTGELFFGEGSRLTVL.